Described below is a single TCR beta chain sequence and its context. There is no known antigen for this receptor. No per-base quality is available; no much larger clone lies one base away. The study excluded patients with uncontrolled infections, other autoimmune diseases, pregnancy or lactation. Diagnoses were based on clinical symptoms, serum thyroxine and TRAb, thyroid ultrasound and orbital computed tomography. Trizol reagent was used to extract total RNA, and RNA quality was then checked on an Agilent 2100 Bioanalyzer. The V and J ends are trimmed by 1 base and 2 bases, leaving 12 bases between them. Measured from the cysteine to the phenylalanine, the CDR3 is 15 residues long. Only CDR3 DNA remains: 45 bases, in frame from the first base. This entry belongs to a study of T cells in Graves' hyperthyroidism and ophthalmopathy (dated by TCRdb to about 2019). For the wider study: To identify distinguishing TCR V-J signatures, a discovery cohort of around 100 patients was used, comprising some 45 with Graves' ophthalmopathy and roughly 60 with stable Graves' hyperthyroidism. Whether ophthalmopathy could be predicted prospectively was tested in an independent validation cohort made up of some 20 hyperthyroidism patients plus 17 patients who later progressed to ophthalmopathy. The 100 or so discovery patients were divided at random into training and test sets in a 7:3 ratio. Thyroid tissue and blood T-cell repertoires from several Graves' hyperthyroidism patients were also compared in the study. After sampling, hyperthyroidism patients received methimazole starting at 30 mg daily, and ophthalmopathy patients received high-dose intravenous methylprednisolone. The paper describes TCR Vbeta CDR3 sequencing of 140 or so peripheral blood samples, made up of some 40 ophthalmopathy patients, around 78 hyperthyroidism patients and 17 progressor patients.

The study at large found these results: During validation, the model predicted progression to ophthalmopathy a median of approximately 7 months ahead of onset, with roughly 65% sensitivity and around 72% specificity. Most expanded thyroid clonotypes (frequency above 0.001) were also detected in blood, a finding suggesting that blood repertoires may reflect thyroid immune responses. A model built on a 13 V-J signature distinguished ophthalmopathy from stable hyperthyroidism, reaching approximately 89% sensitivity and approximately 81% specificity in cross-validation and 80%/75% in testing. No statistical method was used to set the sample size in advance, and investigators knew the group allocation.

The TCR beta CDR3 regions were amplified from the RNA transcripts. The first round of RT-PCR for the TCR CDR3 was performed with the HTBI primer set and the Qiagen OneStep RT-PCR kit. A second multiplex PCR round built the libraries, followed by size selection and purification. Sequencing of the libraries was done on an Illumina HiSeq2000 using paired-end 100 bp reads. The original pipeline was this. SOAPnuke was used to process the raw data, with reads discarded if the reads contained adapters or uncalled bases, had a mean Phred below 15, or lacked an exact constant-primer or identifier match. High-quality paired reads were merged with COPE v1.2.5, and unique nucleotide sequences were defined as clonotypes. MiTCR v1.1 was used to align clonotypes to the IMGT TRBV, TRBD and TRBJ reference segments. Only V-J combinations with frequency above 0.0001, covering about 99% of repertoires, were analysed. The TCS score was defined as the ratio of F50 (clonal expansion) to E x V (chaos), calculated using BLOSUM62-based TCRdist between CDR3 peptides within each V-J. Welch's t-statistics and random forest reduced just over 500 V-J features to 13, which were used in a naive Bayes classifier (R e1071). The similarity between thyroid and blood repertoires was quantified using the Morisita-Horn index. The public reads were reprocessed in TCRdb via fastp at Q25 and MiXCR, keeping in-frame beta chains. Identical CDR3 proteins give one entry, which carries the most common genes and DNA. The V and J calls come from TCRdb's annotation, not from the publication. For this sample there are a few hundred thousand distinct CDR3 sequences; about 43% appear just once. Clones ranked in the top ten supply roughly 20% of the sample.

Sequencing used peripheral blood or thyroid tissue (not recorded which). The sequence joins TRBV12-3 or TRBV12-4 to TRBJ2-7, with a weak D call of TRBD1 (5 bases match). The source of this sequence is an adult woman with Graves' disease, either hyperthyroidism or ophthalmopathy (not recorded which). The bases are TGTGCCAGCAGTTTAGGTGACAGCCCCCCCTACGAGCAGTACTTC. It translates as CASSLGDSPPYEQYF.